The rows below give T cell receptor beta chains drawn from one sample of a study of blood T cell repertoires in COVID-19. Clones were sequenced by immunoSEQ multiplex PCR, and TCRdb holds only the in-frame ones, with some missing. The repertoire consists of around 150,000 clones, with approximately 82% occurring once and the leading ten covering roughly 20%. Sequencing was carried out using peripheral blood. The receptors stem from a woman older than 75 with acute or convalescent COVID-19. CDR3s include the opening cysteine and the closing phenylalanine or tryptophan. A D gene is named only where the DNA matches it firmly. Where a row states a size, it is once, few, many or the class of an expanded clone; other rows omit it.

d_call: TRBD2
clone_size: -
j_call: TRBJ2-1
v_call: TRBV7-8
cdr3_aa: CASSLDGLAGVEQFF
cdr3_nt: TGTGCCAGCAGCTTAGATGGCCTAGCGGGAGTAGAGCAGTTCTTC

d_call: -
clone_size: few
j_call: TRBJ1-1
v_call: TRBV5-1
cdr3_aa: CASSLEGTGGTEAFF
cdr3_nt: TGCGCCAGCAGCTTGGAAGGGACGGGAGGCACTGAAGCTTTCTTT

d_call: -
clone_size: once
j_call: TRBJ2-5
v_call: TRBV5-4
cdr3_aa: CASSKDRQETQYF
cdr3_nt: TGTGCCAGCAGCAAGGACAGACAAGAGACCCAGTACTTC

d_call: TRBD1
clone_size: -
j_call: TRBJ2-5
v_call: TRBV5-4
cdr3_aa: CASTSTGGQETQYF
cdr3_nt: TGTGCCAGCACCAGTACAGGGGGACAAGAGACCCAGTACTTC

d_call: -
clone_size: -
j_call: TRBJ1-6
v_call: TRBV15
cdr3_aa: CATSRGTVSASPLHF
cdr3_nt: TGTGCCACCAGCAGAGGGACAGTGTCGGCTTCACCCCTCCACTTT

d_call: -
clone_size: once
j_call: TRBJ2-2
v_call: TRBV5-8
cdr3_aa: CASSLDGRGTGELFF
cdr3_nt: TGTGCCAGCAGCTTGGATGGCCGCGGCACCGGGGAGCTGTTTTTT

d_call: TRBD1
clone_size: -
j_call: TRBJ1-1
v_call: TRBV5-4
cdr3_aa: CASSTYRGENTEAFF
cdr3_nt: TGTGCCAGCAGCACGTACAGGGGGGAAAACACTGAAGCTTTCTTT

d_call: -
clone_size: -
j_call: TRBJ1-2
v_call: TRBV30
cdr3_aa: CAWSGGHRDGYTF
cdr3_nt: TGTGCCTGGAGTGGTGGTCACAGGGATGGCTACACCTTC

d_call: TRBD1
clone_size: -
j_call: TRBJ2-7
v_call: TRBV6-6
cdr3_aa: CASKGATRETYEQYF
cdr3_nt: TGTGCCAGCAAGGGGGCGACTCGAGAGACCTACGAGCAGTACTTC

d_call: -
clone_size: -
j_call: TRBJ2-7
v_call: TRBV7-2
cdr3_aa: CASSISFYEQYF
cdr3_nt: TGTGCCAGCAGCATTAGTTTTTACGAGCAGTACTTC

d_call: -
clone_size: -
j_call: TRBJ2-5
v_call: TRBV4-1
cdr3_aa: CASSQGSGLAWETQYF
cdr3_nt: TGCGCCAGCAGCCAGGGGAGCGGTTTAGCGTGGGAGACCCAGTACTTC

d_call: -
clone_size: -
j_call: TRBJ2-1
v_call: TRBV6-6
cdr3_aa: CASSSPVSQGEQFF
cdr3_nt: TGTGCCAGCAGTTCCCCGGTTAGTCAGGGGGAGCAGTTCTTC

d_call: -
clone_size: -
j_call: TRBJ1-3
v_call: TRBV7-2
cdr3_aa: CASSSETGFSGNTIYF
cdr3_nt: TGTGCCAGCAGCTCGGAGACAGGCTTCTCTGGAAACACCATATATTTT

d_call: TRBD1
clone_size: once
j_call: TRBJ1-1
v_call: TRBV29-1
cdr3_aa: CSARQGGINTEAFF
cdr3_nt: TGCAGCGCTCGACAGGGGGGGATTAACACTGAAGCTTTCTTT

d_call: -
clone_size: few
j_call: TRBJ1-2
v_call: TRBV20-1
cdr3_aa: CSASKAGLLSGYTF
cdr3_nt: TGCAGTGCTAGTAAGGCAGGCTTGTTGTCTGGCTACACCTTC

d_call: TRBD1
clone_size: -
j_call: TRBJ1-2
v_call: TRBV16
cdr3_aa: CASSLLPGTGAVDYYGYTF
cdr3_nt: TGTGCCAGCAGCCTACTCCCCGGGACAGGGGCCGTGGATTACTATGGCTACACCTTC

d_call: -
clone_size: -
j_call: TRBJ2-3
v_call: TRBV9
cdr3_aa: CASSVGGSTDTQYF
cdr3_nt: TGTGCCAGCAGCGTAGGAGGTAGCACAGATACGCAGTATTTT

d_call: TRBD2
clone_size: -
j_call: TRBJ2-1
v_call: TRBV19
cdr3_aa: CASSSTSRSYNEQFF
cdr3_nt: TGTGCCAGTAGTTCGACTAGCCGATCCTACAATGAGCAGTTCTTC

d_call: -
clone_size: -
j_call: TRBJ2-2
v_call: TRBV5-1
cdr3_aa: CASSLNTGELFF
cdr3_nt: TGCGCCAGCAGCCTGAACACCGGGGAGCTGTTTTTT

d_call: -
clone_size: -
j_call: TRBJ2-3
v_call: TRBV18
cdr3_aa: CASSNPTSTDTQYF
cdr3_nt: TGTGCCAGCTCTAACCCGACTAGCACAGATACGCAGTATTTT

d_call: TRBD2
clone_size: -
j_call: TRBJ2-7
v_call: TRBV7-2
cdr3_aa: CASSLMSGGPYEQYF
cdr3_nt: TGTGCCAGCAGCTTAATGTCGGGAGGGCCCTACGAGCAGTACTTC

d_call: TRBD1
clone_size: -
j_call: TRBJ2-2
v_call: TRBV12-5
cdr3_aa: CASGLEGQGRTGELFF
cdr3_nt: TGTGCTAGTGGTTTGGAGGGACAGGGAAGAACCGGGGAGCTGTTTTTT